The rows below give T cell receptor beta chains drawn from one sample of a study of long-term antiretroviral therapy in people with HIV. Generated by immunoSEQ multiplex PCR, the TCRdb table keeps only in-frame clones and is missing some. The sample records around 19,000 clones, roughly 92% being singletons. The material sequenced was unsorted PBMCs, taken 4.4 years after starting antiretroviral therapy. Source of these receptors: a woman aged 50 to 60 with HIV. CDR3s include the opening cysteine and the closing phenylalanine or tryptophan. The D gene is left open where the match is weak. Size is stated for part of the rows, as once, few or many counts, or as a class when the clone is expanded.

CDR3aa: CASSIGRGGVPETQYF
CDR3nt: TGTGCCAGTAGTATAGGTCGCGGGGGGGTCCCAGAGACCCAGTACTTC
j_gene: TRBJ2-5
v_gene: TRBV19
d_gene: TRBD2
abundance: NA

CDR3aa: CATSLAGGPGNEQFF
CDR3nt: TGTGCCACCAGCCTAGCGGGGGGGCCGGGGAATGAGCAGTTCTTC
j_gene: TRBJ2-1
v_gene: TRBV15
d_gene: TRBD2
abundance: NA

CDR3aa: CASSPTGSSYEQYF
CDR3nt: TGTGCCAGCAGTCCCACGGGTTCTTCCTACGAGCAGTACTTC
j_gene: TRBJ2-7
v_gene: TRBV7-9
d_gene: NA
abundance: NA

CDR3aa: CASSYSGGNAEAFF
CDR3nt: TGTGCCAGCAGTTACTCAGGGGGTAACGCTGAAGCTTTCTTT
j_gene: TRBJ1-1
v_gene: TRBV6-5
d_gene: NA
abundance: NA

CDR3aa: CASSSPGQFRGYTF
CDR3nt: TGTGCCAGCAGCTCGCCGGGACAGTTCCGTGGCTACACCTTC
j_gene: TRBJ1-2
v_gene: TRBV7-3
d_gene: TRBD1
abundance: NA

CDR3aa: CASSSPGLAGGRETQYF
CDR3nt: TGTGCCAGCAGCTCCCCGGGGCTAGCGGGGGGTAGAGAGACCCAGTACTTC
j_gene: TRBJ2-5
v_gene: TRBV9
d_gene: TRBD2
abundance: NA

CDR3aa: CASSYNRGNTDTQYF
CDR3nt: TGTGCCAGCAGTTACAATCGGGGGAACACAGATACGCAGTATTTT
j_gene: TRBJ2-3
v_gene: TRBV6-5
d_gene: NA
abundance: once

CDR3aa: CASSGGGPYGYTF
CDR3nt: TGTGCCAGCAGCGGAGGGGGTCCCTATGGCTACACCTTC
j_gene: TRBJ1-2
v_gene: TRBV7-9
d_gene: NA
abundance: NA

CDR3aa: CASARDSNSPLHF
CDR3nt: TGCGCCAGCGCGCGAGACAGCAATTCACCCCTCCACTTT
j_gene: TRBJ1-6
v_gene: TRBV5-1
d_gene: NA
abundance: NA

CDR3aa: CASSEQHQTYGYTF
CDR3nt: TGTGCCAGCAGTGAGCAACACCAAACATATGGCTACACCTTC
j_gene: TRBJ1-2
v_gene: TRBV6-1
d_gene: NA
abundance: NA

CDR3aa: CASSPSRDRAPAGYTF
CDR3nt: TGCGCCAGCAGTCCTTCCCGGGACAGGGCACCGGCTGGCTACACCTTC
j_gene: TRBJ1-2
v_gene: TRBV10-2
d_gene: TRBD1
abundance: NA

CDR3aa: CASSRRGLRGTEAFF
CDR3nt: TGTGCCAGCAGCCGCCGGGGGTTGAGAGGGACTGAAGCTTTCTTT
j_gene: TRBJ1-1
v_gene: TRBV4-2
d_gene: NA
abundance: once

CDR3aa: CASSPRTGTGYEQYF
CDR3nt: TGTGCCAGCAGCCCTCGTACCGGGACAGGTTACGAGCAGTACTTC
j_gene: TRBJ2-7
v_gene: TRBV5-4
d_gene: TRBD1
abundance: once

CDR3aa: CSVVDYRREETQYF
CDR3nt: TGCAGCGTTGTGGATTACAGACGGGAAGAGACCCAGTACTTC
j_gene: TRBJ2-5
v_gene: TRBV29-1
d_gene: NA
abundance: NA

CDR3aa: CASSRTGETDTQYF
CDR3nt: TGCGCCAGCAGCCGGACAGGAGAAACAGATACGCAGTATTTT
j_gene: TRBJ2-3
v_gene: TRBV5-1
d_gene: TRBD1
abundance: NA

CDR3aa: CASSPTDGSSYEQYF
CDR3nt: TGTGCCAGCTCACCTACGGACGGAAGCTCCTACGAGCAGTACTTC
j_gene: TRBJ2-7
v_gene: TRBV18
d_gene: NA
abundance: NA

CDR3aa: CASSGTGRSEAFF
CDR3nt: TGTGCCAGCAGTGGGACAGGGCGGTCGGAAGCTTTCTTT
j_gene: TRBJ1-1
v_gene: TRBV2
d_gene: TRBD1
abundance: once

CDR3aa: CASSQTQSYEQYF
CDR3nt: TGCGCCAGCAGCCAAACCCAGAGTTACGAGCAGTACTTC
j_gene: TRBJ2-7
v_gene: TRBV4-3
d_gene: NA
abundance: NA

CDR3aa: CASSMTGVGGYGYTF
CDR3nt: TGTGCCAGCAGCATGACAGGGGTAGGCGGCTATGGCTACACCTTC
j_gene: TRBJ1-2
v_gene: TRBV7-2
d_gene: TRBD1
abundance: NA

CDR3aa: CASSLGGPRETQYF
CDR3nt: TGCGCCAGCAGCTTGGGGGGCCCCCGAGAGACCCAGTACTTC
j_gene: TRBJ2-5
v_gene: TRBV5-1
d_gene: NA
abundance: once

CDR3aa: CASSYAGRNYPGELFF
CDR3nt: TGTGCCAGCAGTTACGCGGGGAGAAACTACCCCGGGGAGCTGTTTTTT
j_gene: TRBJ2-2
v_gene: TRBV6-5
d_gene: NA
abundance: NA

CDR3aa: CATSRGRGKGNTEAFF
CDR3nt: TGTGCCACCAGCAGGGGGAGGGGGAAGGGGAACACTGAAGCTTTCTTT
j_gene: TRBJ1-1
v_gene: TRBV15
d_gene: NA
abundance: NA

CDR3aa: CSVRFGTGGGYEQYF
CDR3nt: TGCAGCGTTCGGTTTGGGACAGGGGGCGGATACGAGCAGTACTTC
j_gene: TRBJ2-7
v_gene: TRBV29-1
d_gene: TRBD1
abundance: NA

CDR3aa: CASSRGGANEKLFF
CDR3nt: TGTGCCAGCAGCAGGGGGGGGGCTAATGAAAAACTGTTTTTT
j_gene: TRBJ1-4
v_gene: TRBV7-9
d_gene: NA
abundance: NA

CDR3aa: CASSYSTLSQETQYF
CDR3nt: TGTGCCAGCAGTTACTCGACCCTATCCCAAGAGACCCAGTACTTC
j_gene: TRBJ2-5
v_gene: TRBV6-6
d_gene: NA
abundance: once

CDR3aa: CASSFPLGAYGYTF
CDR3nt: TGTGCCAGCAGCTTCCCGCTGGGGGCCTATGGCTACACCTTC
j_gene: TRBJ1-2
v_gene: TRBV7-9
d_gene: NA
abundance: NA

CDR3aa: CASRRQGAPYGYTF
CDR3nt: TGTGCCAGCAGAAGACAGGGGGCACCCTATGGCTACACCTTC
j_gene: TRBJ1-2
v_gene: TRBV28
d_gene: TRBD1
abundance: NA

CDR3aa: CASSVGQETQYF
CDR3nt: TGCGCCAGCAGCGTAGGCCAAGAGACCCAGTACTTC
j_gene: TRBJ2-5
v_gene: TRBV5-1
d_gene: NA
abundance: NA

CDR3aa: CASSWDRGQSPLHF
CDR3nt: TGTGCCAGCAGTTGGGACAGGGGACAATCACCCCTCCACTTT
j_gene: TRBJ1-6
v_gene: TRBV25-1
d_gene: TRBD1
abundance: NA

CDR3aa: CASSRGWADQKETQYF
CDR3nt: TGTGCCAGCAGCCGGGGGTGGGCGGACCAAAAAGAGACCCAGTACTTC
j_gene: TRBJ2-5
v_gene: TRBV5-5
d_gene: NA
abundance: NA

CDR3aa: CASSGEFVTSTEAFF
CDR3nt: TGTGCCAGCAGTGGAGAATTTGTAACGAGCACTGAAGCTTTCTTT
j_gene: TRBJ1-1
v_gene: TRBV2
d_gene: NA
abundance: NA

CDR3aa: CASRSSYEQYF
CDR3nt: TGTGCCAGCAGGTCTTCCTACGAGCAGTACTTC
j_gene: TRBJ2-7
v_gene: TRBV11-2
d_gene: NA
abundance: NA

CDR3aa: CASSLAGDQETQYF
CDR3nt: TGTGCCAGCAGCTTGGCGGGTGACCAAGAGACCCAGTACTTC
j_gene: TRBJ2-5
v_gene: TRBV5-4
d_gene: NA
abundance: NA

CDR3aa: CAWRGLGFTETQYF
CDR3nt: TGTGCCTGGAGAGGATTGGGGTTTACAGAGACCCAGTACTTC
j_gene: TRBJ2-5
v_gene: TRBV30
d_gene: NA
abundance: NA

CDR3aa: CASSQVGGAGNANTGELFF
CDR3nt: TGCGCCAGCAGCCAAGTTGGGGGGGCGGGCAACGCGAACACCGGGGAGCTGTTTTTT
j_gene: TRBJ2-2
v_gene: TRBV4-3
d_gene: NA
abundance: NA

CDR3aa: CASSDQGNSYNEQFF
CDR3nt: TGTGCCAGCAGTGATCAGGGGAACTCCTACAATGAGCAGTTCTTC
j_gene: TRBJ2-1
v_gene: TRBV9
d_gene: NA
abundance: NA

CDR3aa: CASSAGQFSYEQYF
CDR3nt: TGTGCCAGCTCAGCGGGACAGTTTTCCTACGAGCAGTACTTC
j_gene: TRBJ2-7
v_gene: TRBV18
d_gene: NA
abundance: NA

CDR3aa: CASSIVAGAGEDTQYF
CDR3nt: TGTGCCAGTAGTATAGTAGCGGGGGCCGGAGAGGATACGCAGTATTTT
j_gene: TRBJ2-3
v_gene: TRBV19
d_gene: TRBD2
abundance: NA

CDR3aa: CASSLERGVYNEQFF
CDR3nt: TGTGCCAGCAGCTTAGAGCGGGGGGTTTACAATGAGCAGTTCTTC
j_gene: TRBJ2-1
v_gene: TRBV7-2
d_gene: TRBD2
abundance: NA

CDR3aa: CASSPRDRREFATNEKLFF
CDR3nt: TGTGCCAGCAGCCCCCGGGACAGGCGGGAATTTGCAACTAATGAAAAACTGTTTTTT
j_gene: TRBJ1-4
v_gene: TRBV9
d_gene: TRBD1
abundance: NA

CDR3aa: CAWSDGPVGKYEQYF
CDR3nt: TGTGCCTGGAGTGACGGTCCTGTGGGGAAATACGAGCAGTACTTC
j_gene: TRBJ2-7
v_gene: TRBV30
d_gene: NA
abundance: NA

CDR3aa: CASSEQGNGYTF
CDR3nt: TGTGCCAGCAGTGAGCAGGGGAACGGCTACACCTTC
j_gene: TRBJ1-2
v_gene: TRBV6-4
d_gene: NA
abundance: NA

CDR3aa: CASTEGVYRSYGYTF
CDR3nt: TGTGCCAGCACGGAGGGGGTCTATAGAAGCTATGGCTACACCTTC
j_gene: TRBJ1-2
v_gene: TRBV6-6
d_gene: NA
abundance: NA

CDR3aa: CAIRQGDFNSPLHF
CDR3nt: TGTGCCATCCGACAGGGAGATTTTAATTCACCCCTCCACTTT
j_gene: TRBJ1-6
v_gene: TRBV6-1
d_gene: TRBD1
abundance: NA

CDR3aa: CASRGQGYYEQYF
CDR3nt: TGTGCCAGCAGAGGACAGGGCTACTACGAGCAGTACTTC
j_gene: TRBJ2-7
v_gene: TRBV6-1
d_gene: TRBD1
abundance: NA

CDR3aa: CASSPEGGSTGELFF
CDR3nt: TGTGCCAGCAGCCCAGAAGGGGGAAGCACCGGGGAGCTGTTTTTT
j_gene: TRBJ2-2
v_gene: TRBV6-4
d_gene: NA
abundance: NA

CDR3aa: CASSSGTVPGSGYTF
CDR3nt: TGTGCCAGCAGTTCTGGGACGGTTCCTGGGTCTGGCTACACCTTC
j_gene: TRBJ1-2
v_gene: TRBV6-5
d_gene: NA
abundance: once

CDR3aa: CAWSVSVVGDRLAFF
CDR3nt: TGTGCCTGGAGTGTATCAGTAGTAGGGGACAGATTAGCTTTCTTT
j_gene: TRBJ1-1
v_gene: TRBV30
d_gene: TRBD1
abundance: NA

CDR3aa: CAWSLLGGVKDTQYF
CDR3nt: TGTGCCTGGAGTCTTCTCGGGGGGGTAAAAGATACGCAGTATTTT
j_gene: TRBJ2-3
v_gene: TRBV30
d_gene: TRBD2
abundance: NA

CDR3aa: CASSQRQGLGNSPLHF
CDR3nt: TGTGCCAGCAGCCAGAGACAGGGCCTCGGTAATTCACCCCTCCACTTT
j_gene: TRBJ1-6
v_gene: TRBV7-2
d_gene: TRBD1
abundance: NA

CDR3aa: CASSYTSGPSYEQYF
CDR3nt: TGTGCCAGCAGTTACACGAGCGGGCCCTCCTACGAGCAGTACTTC
j_gene: TRBJ2-7
v_gene: TRBV6-6
d_gene: NA
abundance: NA

CDR3aa: CASSQDTGHYGYTF
CDR3nt: TGTGCCAGCAGCCAAGATACAGGGCACTATGGCTACACCTTC
j_gene: TRBJ1-2
v_gene: TRBV14
d_gene: NA
abundance: NA

CDR3aa: CASSESIAGELFF
CDR3nt: TGTGCCAGCAGTGAGAGCATAGCCGGGGAGCTGTTTTTT
j_gene: TRBJ2-2
v_gene: TRBV2
d_gene: NA
abundance: NA